Each of the 27 T cell receptor beta chains below was sequenced from the same sample in a study of shared T cell receptors in the human thymus. Data came from immunoSEQ multiplex PCR; TCRdb stores just in-frame clones and leaves some out. The repertoire includes more than 550,000 clones, 80% to 90% of them detected once, and about 0.0098% sits in the top ten. The same data also went into a second study, on human thymus T cells.

Input material: thymocytes. The receptors come from a girl under three years old with a congenital heart defect.

Comments on this clone: Other DNA sequences in this specimen translate into the identical CDR3. The V call is TRBV18, the J call TRBJ2-7, with 12 bases identical to TRBD2. The CDR3 sequence is 17 residues long. J lost 0 bases, V lost 3 bases, and 6 bases had no gene match. Looked up from germline, CDR1 is KGHSH and CDR2 is LQKENI. CDR3 loop: CASSPGLAGSCSYEQYF. As DNA, the CDR3 is TGTGCCAGCTCACCTGGACTAGCGGGGTCCTGCTCCTACGAGCAGTACTTC.

The chain carries TRBV14 and TRBJ1-1, with D unclear. Between the trimmed V and J ends, which lost 4 bases and 1 base, there was a span of 7 bases. The CDR3 totals 13 residues. Germline loops: CDR1 SGHDN, CDR2 FVKESK. DNA of the CDR3: TGTGCCAGCAGCCCCTTTTCGAACACTGAAGCTTTCTTT. Residues: CASSPFSNTEAFF.

The V call is TRBV2, the J call TRBJ1-5, with TRBD1 matching 7 bases. The germline CDR1 and CDR2 sequences are SNHLY and FYNNEI. With V trimmed by 3 bases and J by 3 bases, 14 bases remained unmatched. The length of the CDR3 is 18 residues. CDR3 DNA: TGTGCCAGCAGTGACTTCAGGGACAGCAAAAACCTCAATCAGCCCCAGCATTTT. Translated: CASSDFRDSKNLNQPQHF.

The J gene is TRBJ2-6, the V gene TRBV11-2; D may be TRBD2 (6 bases). CDR3 size: 17 residues. V was clipped by 5 bases and J by 0 bases, with 14 bases between them. From germline, CDR1 is SGHAT and CDR2 FQNNGV. This chain's CDR3 is CASSPGVISSGANVLTF. The CDR3, as DNA: TGTGCCAGCAGCCCGGGGGTTATAAGCTCTGGGGCCAACGTCCTGACTTTC.

This chain connects TRBV5-4 to TRBJ1-1; tentative D call: TRBD1 (6 bases). Germline lookup yields CDR1 SGHNT and CDR2 YYREEE (reference sequence). This CDR3 is built from 16 residues. With 4 bases removed from V and 0 bases from J, the gap between germline ends came to 16 bases. CDR3 protein: CASSPKGGHLNTEAFF. The CDR3 nucleotides are TGTGCCAGCAGCCCCAAGGGGGGGCACCTGAACACTGAAGCTTTCTTT.

This chain uses TRBV18 with TRBJ2-1, with D maybe TRBD1 (6 bases). Germline CDR1 reads KGHSH; CDR2 reads LQKENI. V was cut by 2 bases and J by 0 bases, with 8 bases left in between. CDR3 size: 15 residues. The CDR3 is CASSPFRGSYNEQFF. DNA of the CDR3: TGTGCCAGCTCACCATTCAGGGGCTCCTACAATGAGCAGTTCTTC.

The rearrangement links TRBV11-1 to TRBJ2-3; TRBD2 is a possible D gene (6 bases). V lost 5 bases to trimming and J lost 3 bases, with 15 bases between them. This CDR3 has 15 amino acids. Germline V gene sequence: CDR1 SGHAT, CDR2 FQDESV (reference sequence). The CDR3 reads CASSPQAGRTDTQYF. CDR3 bases: TGTGCCAGCAGCCCCCAGGCAGGGAGGACAGATACGCAGTATTTT.

The chain uses TRBV11-2 and TRBJ2-7; 8 nucleotides match TRBD1. The J segment lost 2 bases and the V segment lost 4 bases, leaving 7 bases of the junction unmatched. In germline, CDR1 is SGHAT, CDR2 FQNNGV. This CDR3 region has 15 residues. CDR3 amino acids: CASSSQTGDTYEQYF. The CDR3 coding sequence is TGTGCCAGCAGCTCACAGACAGGGGATACCTACGAGCAGTACTTC.

The chain combines TRBV28 with TRBJ2-7; 8 bases agree with TRBD2. The germline V gene encodes CDR1 MDHEN and CDR2 SYDVKM. The CDR3 extends over 14 amino acids. Trimming cost V 5 bases and J 4 bases; bases outside gene matches: 7. The CDR3 DNA sequence: TGTGCCAGCAGTCCCCACGCGGGGGGTTACGAGCAGTACTTC. Its protein is CASSPHAGGYEQYF.

This chain joins TRBV5-6 and TRBJ1-1; D is unclear. This CDR3 spans 17 amino acids. Trimming cost V 0 bases and J 0 bases, with 15 bases left between them. Germline lookup yields CDR1 SGHDT and CDR2 YYEEEE. The CDR3 reads CASSLARTDHMNTEAFF. The DNA of the CDR3 is TGTGCCAGCAGCTTGGCCCGTACAGACCACATGAACACTGAAGCTTTCTTT.

The V call is TRBV7-6, the J call TRBJ1-2, with TRBD1 matching over 10 bases. Germline CDR1 SGHVS, CDR2 FNYEAQ. V shed 6 bases, J shed 3 bases, and the junction held 13 bases outside the gene matches. This CDR3 has 17 amino acids. The CDR3 reads CASSLGTADRGDYGYTF. For the CDR3, the DNA is TGTGCCAGCAGTCTAGGAACCGCGGACAGGGGGGACTATGGCTACACCTTC.

This sequence joins TRBV5-6 and TRBJ2-7; 7 bases are shared with TRBD2. CDR3 length: 13 residues. Germline CDR1 is SGHDT and CDR2 is YYEEEE. V dropped 4 bases and J dropped 6; count of bases not matched to a gene: 7. The CDR3 protein is CASSPWGGSEQYF. As DNA, the CDR3 is TGTGCCAGCAGCCCGTGGGGGGGGTCCGAGCAGTACTTC.

The gene calls are TRBV7-3 and TRBJ1-2; D gene uncertain. The CDR3 loop spans 14 amino acids. V lost 6 bases to trimming and J lost 3 bases, with 14 bases between them. Looked up from germline, CDR1 is SGHTA and CDR2 is FQGTGA. CDR3 in DNA: TGTGCCAGCAGTATTAAACCCGGGGACTATGGCTACACCTTC. Translation gives CASSIKPGDYGYTF.

The V call is TRBV4-3, the J call TRBJ2-4; 9 nucleotides agree with TRBD2. The length of the CDR3 is 16 residues. V lost 1 base and J lost 4; bases outside the gene matches: 5. The germline gives CDR1 LGHNA, CDR2 YSLEER. The CDR3 coding sequence is TGCGCCAGCAGCCAAGGTCGACTAGCGGAAAAAAACATTCAGTACTTC. This gives the protein CASSQGRLAEKNIQYF.

The chain joins TRBV25-1 to TRBJ1-5; TRBD1 matches 9 bases. J was trimmed by 4 bases and V by 4 bases; bases with no gene match: 5. From germline, CDR1 is MGHDK and CDR2 SYGVNS. The CDR3 spans 15 residues. CDR3 coding DNA: TGTGCCAGCAGTGCCTTGGGACAGGGAAATCAGCCCCAGCATTTT. It yields the protein CASSALGQGNQPQHF.

DNA of the CDR3: TGTGCCAGTAGTATGTTAATTCCCCGGACAGGATGGAACACCGGGGAGCTGTTTTTT. Its translation: CASSMLIPRTGWNTGELFF. The chain carries TRBV19 and TRBJ2-2; 7 bases align to TRBD1. Germline CDR1 LNHDA, CDR2 SQIVND (reference sequence). After removal of 3 bases from V and 1 base from J, the junction contained 14 bases not matched to a gene. The length of the CDR3 is 19 residues.

The chain uses TRBV5-1 and TRBJ1-2, with D tentatively TRBD1 (6 bases). V was cut by 5 bases and J by 3 bases, with 17 bases left in between. Germline-derived CDR1 and CDR2 are SGHRS and YFSETQ. The CDR3 loop spans 15 amino acids. CDR3 amino acids: CASSPGQPLYYGYTF. CDR3 sequence (DNA): TGCGCCAGCAGTCCCGGACAGCCGCTCTACTATGGCTACACCTTC.

The chain joins TRBV7-3 to TRBJ1-1, with TRBD1 matching 7 bases. V gave up 5 bases and J gave up 7 bases; unmatched junction bases: 10. The CDR3 runs 14 residues. Germline assignment: CDR1 SGHTA and CDR2 FQGTGA. The CDR3 DNA is TGTGCCAGCAGCCTCCGGGACAGAAGAAGTGAAGCTTTCTTT. This sequence encodes CASSLRDRRSEAFF.

This rearrangement joins TRBV5-1 to TRBJ1-2, with D hard to call. Trimming removed 1 base from V and 1 base from J, with 5 bases in between. Germline V gene data show CDR1 as SGHRS and CDR2 as YFSETQ. The CDR3 is 13 residues long. This CDR3 reads CASSLTVNYGYTF. CDR3 DNA sequence: TGCGCCAGCAGCTTGACAGTTAACTATGGCTACACCTTC.

The chain employs TRBV20-1 and TRBJ2-1; D is perhaps TRBD1 (6 bases). Trimming took 7 bases from V and 10 from J, leaving 14 bases between them. From germline, CDR1 is DFQATT and CDR2 SNEGSKA (reference sequence). This CDR3 comprises 11 residues. The CDR3 is CSEWGRGEQFF. The CDR3 DNA sequence: TGCAGTGAGTGGGGGCGAGGGGAGCAGTTCTTC.

V is TRBV25-1 and J is TRBJ1-6, with D unclear. The V end lost 5 bases, the J end lost 5 bases, and 10 bases lay between the germline ends. Germline values: CDR1 MGHDK, CDR2 SYGVNS. The CDR3 is 14 amino acids. CDR3 protein: CASSSVGDNSPLHF. Written as DNA, the CDR3 is TGTGCCAGCAGTTCGGTCGGGGATAATTCACCCCTCCACTTT.

The chain joins TRBV6-4 to TRBJ2-2, with 9 bases identical to TRBD2. CDR1 and CDR2 from the germline V gene are MRHNA and SNTAGT. V gave up 3 bases and J gave up 3 bases; unmatched junction bases: 2. This CDR3 has 15 amino acids. The CDR3 nucleotides read TGTGCCAGCAGTGAGGTAGCGGGGGACACCGGGGAGCTGTTTTTT. This translates into CASSEVAGDTGELFF.

This clone was counted between two and nine times. This chain joins TRBV15 and TRBJ1-6, with 7 positions matching TRBD1. Germline values: CDR1 LNHNV, CDR2 YYDKDF (reference sequence). V gave up 2 bases and J gave up 13 bases; unmatched junction bases: 11. The CDR3 has 15 amino acids. Here the CDR3 reads CATSRPSGGTSPLHF. DNA for the CDR3: TGTGCCACCAGCAGACCATCAGGGGGGACTTCTCCCCTCCACTTT.

The V gene is TRBV14, the J gene TRBJ1-1; a weak D match, TRBD1 (6 bases). Looked up from germline, CDR1 is SGHDN and CDR2 is FVKESK. This CDR3 is 18 amino acids long. With 0 bases removed from V and 1 base from J, the gap between germline ends came to 18 bases. The CDR3 reads CASSQEEGRGRGNTEAFF. The CDR3 coding sequence is TGTGCCAGCAGCCAAGAGGAAGGGAGGGGCAGGGGGAACACTGAAGCTTTCTTT.

This chain connects TRBV30 to TRBJ2-6; TRBD1 agrees at 9 bases. Germline loops: CDR1 GTSNPN, CDR2 SVGIG (reference sequence). CDR3 length equals 18 residues. The trim removed 1 base at V and 0 bases at J, leaving 7 bases unmatched. This CDR3 is CAWSGAGTGRSGANVLTF. The CDR3 DNA sequence: TGTGCCTGGAGTGGGGCTGGGACAGGGCGCTCTGGGGCCAACGTCCTGACTTTC.

The V call is TRBV19, the J call TRBJ1-2; TRBD1 aligns across 9 bases. Germline V CDR1 and CDR2: LNHDA, SQIVND (reference sequence). The V segment lost 4 bases and the J segment 6 bases; nucleotides outside the gene matches: 12. This CDR3 is built from 16 residues. Here the CDR3 reads CASSTISLTGGHGYTF. DNA of the CDR3: TGTGCCAGTAGTACTATATCCCTGACAGGGGGACATGGCTACACCTTC.

The CDR3, as DNA: TGCAGCGTTGAAGATTCGGGACACCCCTACGAGCAGTACTTC. This codes for CSVEDSGHPYEQYF. The V and J genes are TRBV29-1 and TRBJ2-7, with D possibly TRBD1 on 6 matching bases. Germline loops: CDR1 SQVTM, CDR2 ANQGSEA. V was shortened by 0 bases and J by 2 bases, with 11 bases between the two germline ends. The CDR3 length is 14 residues.